These T cell receptor beta chains were read from a single sample in a study of T cell repertoires in cytomegalovirus infection. TCRdb analysed the reads with MiXCR anew, one entry per CDR3 protein. The table records around 350,000 distinct CDR3 sequences, less than 20% of them present only once. Source material: PBMCs. These receptors were taken from a human donor in good health (CMV status not recorded). Some clones in this sample may be carry-over from other donors' samples. CDR3s leave out the opening cysteine and the closing phenylalanine or tryptophan. The order of the fields is V gene, J gene, CDR3 protein.

V gene: TRBV6-5; J gene: TRBJ2-1; CDR3 protein: ASSYSTTERFPDRYEQF
V gene: TRBV11-2; J gene: TRBJ1-3; CDR3 protein: ASSPPPIGSGNTIY
V gene: TRBV7-8; J gene: TRBJ1-6; CDR3 protein: ASSRTGESPLH
V gene: TRBV6-2/TRBV6-3; J gene: TRBJ1-1; CDR3 protein: ASSPQEDTEAF
V gene: TRBV7-6; J gene: TRBJ1-1; CDR3 protein: ASSLGTGGQAF
V gene: TRBV15; J gene: TRBJ1-1; CDR3 protein: ATSRGGNTEAF
V gene: TRBV5-1; J gene: TRBJ2-5; CDR3 protein: ASGVDKKGETQY
V gene: TRBV4-3; J gene: TRBJ2-7; CDR3 protein: ASSQFTSGTYEQY
V gene: TRBV27; J gene: TRBJ1-1; CDR3 protein: ATGWGGNTEAF
V gene: TRBV28; J gene: TRBJ2-5; CDR3 protein: ASSIHSGGAETQY
V gene: TRBV12-3/TRBV12-4; J gene: TRBJ2-3; CDR3 protein: ASSLSAGDPTDTQY
V gene: TRBV7-8; J gene: TRBJ2-2; CDR3 protein: ASSLDRRTGELF
V gene: TRBV7-2; J gene: TRBJ1-1; CDR3 protein: ASSFQGVTNTEAF
V gene: TRBV6-6; J gene: TRBJ2-1; CDR3 protein: ASSYASGRAPYNEQF
V gene: TRBV7-2; J gene: TRBJ2-7; CDR3 protein: ASSLASLSYEQY
V gene: TRBV5-1; J gene: TRBJ2-7; CDR3 protein: ASSPSPGPFYEQY
V gene: TRBV11-2; J gene: TRBJ2-3; CDR3 protein: ASSLVAGDVLSTDTQY
V gene: TRBV2; J gene: TRBJ1-1; CDR3 protein: ASSRQGPEAF
V gene: TRBV11-3; J gene: TRBJ1-6; CDR3 protein: ASSLERTGSPLH
V gene: TRBV7-9; J gene: TRBJ2-5; CDR3 protein: ASSLWELGETQY
V gene: TRBV9; J gene: TRBJ2-3; CDR3 protein: ASSVGPLSGGAPDTQY
V gene: TRBV7-2; J gene: TRBJ1-2; CDR3 protein: ASSSRSEGSRGYT
V gene: TRBV7-2; J gene: TRBJ2-7; CDR3 protein: ASSFHGGHGYEQY
V gene: TRBV19; J gene: TRBJ1-2; CDR3 protein: ASSMGLIYGYT
V gene: TRBV7-9; J gene: TRBJ2-1; CDR3 protein: ASSLIRDNEQF
V gene: TRBV18; J gene: TRBJ1-6; CDR3 protein: ASSPGSDSPLH
V gene: TRBV12-3/TRBV12-4; J gene: TRBJ2-5; CDR3 protein: ASRPLGETQY
V gene: TRBV5-6; J gene: TRBJ2-3; CDR3 protein: ASRGPNPPDTQY
V gene: TRBV7-2; J gene: TRBJ1-1; CDR3 protein: ASSNEMNTEAF
V gene: TRBV6-1; J gene: TRBJ1-1; CDR3 protein: ASSEGYRDTEAF
V gene: TRBV28; J gene: TRBJ2-5; CDR3 protein: ASSLGQEETQY
V gene: TRBV7-2; J gene: TRBJ1-4; CDR3 protein: ASSPAQGGNEKLF
V gene: TRBV7-2; J gene: TRBJ2-5; CDR3 protein: ASSSLTPQTQY
V gene: TRBV7-2; J gene: TRBJ2-7; CDR3 protein: ASSLDRASYEQY
V gene: TRBV6-2/TRBV6-3; J gene: TRBJ2-1; CDR3 protein: ASRDFAYNEQF
V gene: TRBV7-9; J gene: TRBJ2-7; CDR3 protein: ASSLSLGQESYEQY
V gene: TRBV2; J gene: TRBJ1-4; CDR3 protein: ASTSGTNEKLF
V gene: TRBV4-3; J gene: TRBJ2-7; CDR3 protein: ASSQGLKRVTYEQY
V gene: TRBV20-1; J gene: TRBJ2-1; CDR3 protein: SASALDNEQF
V gene: TRBV5-1; J gene: TRBJ1-6; CDR3 protein: ASSLRGATNSPLH